This T cell receptor (beta chain) was documented in a study of shared clonotypes between healthy human individuals. Study in general: The study drew on two women and a few men aged 18 to 49 as donors.

The protocol was immunoSEQ multiplex PCR, while the TCRdb copy is restricted to in-frame clones and leaves out a portion. The repertoire holds some 1,100,000 clones, around 78% seen once, with about 0.52% in the top ten. This CDR3 spans 15 amino acids. Germline CDR1 SNHLY, CDR2 FYNNEI. Trimming removed 2 bases at V and 4 bases at J, with 14 bases between. Sample: memory CD4+ T cells from PBMCs. Indicated subset: CD45RA-negative fraction. The chain is built from TRBV2 and TRBJ1-2, with D possibly being TRBD1 (6 bases). The TCR sequence derives from a man aged 18 to 29 in good health. Some clones in this sample may be carry-over from other donors' samples. CDR3 in DNA: TGTGCCAGCAGTGAATTTTGGGGGGCCGGCTATGGCTACACCTTC. Protein: CASSEFWGAGYGYTF.